The rows below give T cell receptor beta chains drawn from one sample of a study of blood T cell repertoires in COVID-19. TCRdb's table, derived via immunoSEQ multiplex PCR, lists solely in-frame clones and lacks some. The sample lists 95,000 to 110,000 clones, around 87% occurring once. The material sequenced was peripheral blood. These receptors were taken from a man in his fifties with acute or convalescent COVID-19. Each CDR3 is given without its conserved first and last residue.

j_gene,v_gene,CDR3aa
TRBJ2-7,TRBV28,ASSAGTVLSYEQY
TRBJ1-3,TRBV5-4,ASSLRHQNTIY
TRBJ2-1,TRBV11-2,ASSLEAGSYNEQF
TRBJ1-2,TRBV13,ASSLGGHGYT
TRBJ2-3,TRBV5-1,ASSRGTGSTDTQY
TRBJ1-3,TRBV3-1/TRBV3-2,ASSQLTVSGNTIY
TRBJ2-3,TRBV5-6,ASSSGVWGADTQY
TRBJ1-4,TRBV5-6,ASSETGLNEKLF
TRBJ1-3,TRBV9,ASSVEGGGNTIY
TRBJ2-7,TRBV20-1,SAYRGGEQY
TRBJ1-2,TRBV5-4,ASRAGQVTNYGYT
TRBJ2-1,TRBV6-5,ASSYRSGSAYNEQF
TRBJ1-1,TRBV4-1,ASSQDAAGKPEAF
TRBJ2-1,TRBV5-6,ASSSGLAGRSEQF